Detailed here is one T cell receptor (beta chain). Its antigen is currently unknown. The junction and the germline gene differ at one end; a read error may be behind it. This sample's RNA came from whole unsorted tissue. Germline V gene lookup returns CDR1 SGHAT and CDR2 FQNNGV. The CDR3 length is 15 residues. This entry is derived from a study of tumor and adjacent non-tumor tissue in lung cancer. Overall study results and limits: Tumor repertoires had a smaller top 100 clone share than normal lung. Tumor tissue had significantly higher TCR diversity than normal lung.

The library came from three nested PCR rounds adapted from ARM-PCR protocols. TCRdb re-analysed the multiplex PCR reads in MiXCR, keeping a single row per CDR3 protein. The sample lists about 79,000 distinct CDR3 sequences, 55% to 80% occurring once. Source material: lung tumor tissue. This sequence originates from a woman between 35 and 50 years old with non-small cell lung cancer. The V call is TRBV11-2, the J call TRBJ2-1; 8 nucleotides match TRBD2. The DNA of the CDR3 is TGTGCCCGCAGCTTAAATCCCGGCGGGGGGATTGAGCAGTTCTTC. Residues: CARSLNPGGGIEQFF.